Presented here are 13 T cell receptor beta chains from one specimen sequenced in a study of CD8+CD57+ T cells in acquired aplastic anemia. Both TCR beta VDJ combination and CDR3 sequence profiling were carried out. Genomic DNA was the template for this profiling. TCRdb fed the reads into MiXCR, producing one record per CDR3 protein. The table lists tens of thousands of distinct CDR3 sequences, approximately 72% of them singletons. The specimen sequenced was sorted CD4+, CD8+, or CD8+CD57+ T cells (not recorded which) from PBMCs. The receptors stem from a human donor in good health, serving as a control.

The chain carries TRBV7-6 and TRBJ2-3; 8 nucleotides align to TRBD2. V trimming: 0 bases; J trimming: 7 bases; junction bases outside the gene matches: 9. The length of the CDR3 is 16 residues. Per germline, CDR1 SGHVS and CDR2 FNYEAQ. CDR3 bases: TGTGCCAGCAGCTTAGCACGACGGGGGGGAAGGAATACGCAGTATTTT. Translation gives CASSLARRGGRNTQYF.

The chain couples TRBV29-1 to TRBJ2-1; TRBD2 agrees at 7 bases. Per the germline V gene, CDR1 is SQVTM and CDR2 is ANQGSEA. The CDR3 is made up of 13 amino acids. J gave up 3 bases and V 2 bases, and 1 base lay outside the gene matches. The CDR3 here is CSVEPSGYNEQFF. For the CDR3, the DNA is TGCAGCGTTGAACCTAGCGGCTACAATGAGCAGTTCTTC.

The V and J genes are TRBV10-3 and TRBJ1-6; D remains ambiguous. The CDR3 contains 15 residues. CDR1 is ENHRY, CDR2 SYGVKD, per germline. V gave up 10 bases and J gave up 3 bases, with 16 bases separating them. CDR3 loop: CATTPGAVYNSPLHF. The CDR3, as DNA: TGTGCCACTACCCCGGGAGCAGTCTATAATTCACCCCTCCACTTT.

This rearrangement joins TRBV7-7 to TRBJ2-5; D is possibly TRBD1 (6 bases). CDR1 and CDR2 (germline): SSHAT, FNYEAQ (reference sequence). The CDR3 is 13 residues long. V lost 5 bases to trimming and J lost 5 bases, with 12 bases between them. CDR3 DNA sequence: TGTGCCAGCAGCCCCACAGGGTTGGAGACCCAGTACTTC. Protein product: CASSPTGLETQYF.

V is TRBV20-1 and J is TRBJ2-1; the D gene is possibly TRBD2 (5 bases). CDR1 is DFQATT, CDR2 SNEGSKA, per germline (reference sequence). The V gene lost 4 bases and the J gene lost 11 bases, with 9 bases spanning the gap. This CDR3 has 10 amino acids. CDR3 loop: CSATTGKQFF. The CDR3 DNA reads as TGCAGTGCTACAACGGGGAAGCAGTTCTTC.

The genes are TRBV29-1 and TRBJ2-3; 10 positions match TRBD1. Germline CDR1 reads SQVTM; CDR2 reads ANQGSEA. This CDR3 is 14 amino acids long. Trimming at V came to 8 bases and at J to 4 bases, leaving 9 bases not matched to a gene. The CDR3 DNA is TGCAGCATAATTCCAGGACAGGGGGCAGATACGCAGTATTTT. Encoded protein: CSIIPGQGADTQYF.

This clonotype was observed a few times. CDR3 bases: TGTGCCATCAAACAAGACTCAAACGATGGCTACACCTTC. Translating gives CAIKQDSNDGYTF. The rearrangement joins TRBV10-3 to TRBJ1-2; D ambiguous. This CDR3 contains 13 residues. From germline, CDR1 is ENHRY and CDR2 SYGVKD. Trimming removed 7 bases at V and 6 bases at J, with 15 bases between.

This chain links TRBV2 with TRBJ1-2, with 8 bases fitting TRBD1. The CDR3 loop spans 15 amino acids. Germline CDR1 SNHLY, CDR2 FYNNEI. Trimming took 7 bases from V and 1 from J; bases not matched to a gene: 8. In nucleotides, the CDR3 is TGTGCCAGCACTGGACAGGGCCTAAATAACTATGGCTACACCTTC. Translation gives CASTGQGLNNYGYTF.

The genes are TRBV2 and TRBJ2-2; D gene unclear. The CDR3 has 10 residues. Trimming took 5 bases from V and 9 from J, leaving 4 bases between them. Germline V gives CDR1 SNHLY, CDR2 FYNNEI. Here the CDR3 DNA reads TGTGCCAGCAGTCCCCGGGAGCTGTTTTTT. Translating it yields CASSPRELFF.

The J gene is TRBJ2-7, the V gene TRBV5-1; 10 positions agree with TRBD2. The germline CDR1 and CDR2 sequences are SGHRS and YFSETQ. After removal of 1 base from V and 6 bases from J, the junction contained 7 bases not matched to a gene. This CDR3 contains 15 residues. The chain's CDR3 is CASSLTPSGSGEQYF. The CDR3 DNA sequence: TGCGCCAGCAGCTTGACGCCTAGCGGGAGCGGCGAGCAGTACTTC.

The table lists this clonotype with a few counts. This sequence joins TRBV7-2 and TRBJ1-6; D is unclear. Trimming shortened V by 1 base and J by 10 bases, and 11 bases separated the two germline ends. From germline, CDR1 is SGHTA and CDR2 FQGNSA. CDR3 length equals 14 residues. The CDR3 region has the DNA TGTGCCAGCAGCTTAGGTGCACGCCCATCACCCCTCCACTTT. It is translated as CASSLGARPSPLHF.

This clonotype has just one count. V gene TRBV10-3 combines with J gene TRBJ2-2, with 10 nucleotides matching TRBD2. Germline loops: CDR1 ENHRY, CDR2 SYGVKD. The CDR3 is 18 amino acids. J lost 0 bases, V lost 3 bases, and 7 bases had no gene match. CDR3 nucleotides: TGTGCCATCAGTGAACAATTCACTAGCGGGACGAACACCGGGGAGCTGTTTTTT. Its translation is CAISEQFTSGTNTGELFF.

CDR3 DNA: TGTGCCAGCAGTGAAGCGCAGCCCGAGCAGTACTTC. Amino acids: CASSEAQPEQYF. The V gene is TRBV2, the J gene TRBJ2-7; the D is unclear. The CDR3 is made up of 12 amino acids. Trimming removed 0 bases from V and 6 bases from J, with 6 bases in between. Germline-derived CDR1 and CDR2 are SNHLY and FYNNEI.